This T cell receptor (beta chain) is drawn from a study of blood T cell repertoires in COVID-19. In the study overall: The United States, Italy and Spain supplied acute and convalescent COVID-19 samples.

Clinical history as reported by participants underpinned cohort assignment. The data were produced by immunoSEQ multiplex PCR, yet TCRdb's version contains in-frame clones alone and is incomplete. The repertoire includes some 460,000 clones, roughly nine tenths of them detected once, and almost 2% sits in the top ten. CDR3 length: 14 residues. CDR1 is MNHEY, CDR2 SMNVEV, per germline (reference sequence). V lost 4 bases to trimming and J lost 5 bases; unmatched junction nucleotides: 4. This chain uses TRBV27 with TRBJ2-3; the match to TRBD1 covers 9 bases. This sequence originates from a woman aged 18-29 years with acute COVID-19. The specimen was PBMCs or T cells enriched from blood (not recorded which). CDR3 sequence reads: CASSSGQGIDTQYF. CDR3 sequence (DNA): TGTGCCAGCAGTTCGGGACAGGGAATAGATACGCAGTATTTT.